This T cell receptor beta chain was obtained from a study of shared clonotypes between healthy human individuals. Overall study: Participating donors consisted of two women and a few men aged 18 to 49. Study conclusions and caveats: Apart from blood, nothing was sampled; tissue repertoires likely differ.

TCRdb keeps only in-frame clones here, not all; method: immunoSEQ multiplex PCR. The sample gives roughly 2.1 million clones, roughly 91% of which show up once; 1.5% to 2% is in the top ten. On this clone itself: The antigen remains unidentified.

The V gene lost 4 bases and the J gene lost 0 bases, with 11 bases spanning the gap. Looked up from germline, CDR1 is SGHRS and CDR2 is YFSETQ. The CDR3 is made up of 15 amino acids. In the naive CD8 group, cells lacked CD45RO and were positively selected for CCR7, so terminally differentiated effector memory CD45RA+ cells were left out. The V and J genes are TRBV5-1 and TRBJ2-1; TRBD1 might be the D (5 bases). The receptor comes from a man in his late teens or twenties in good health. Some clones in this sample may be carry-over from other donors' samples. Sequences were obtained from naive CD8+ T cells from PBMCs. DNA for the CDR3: TGCGCCAGCAGCACAGGACGGAGCTCCTACAATGAGCAGTTCTTC. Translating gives CASSTGRSSYNEQFF.